The 20 T cell receptor beta chains below all came from one sample that was sequenced in a study of T-cell reconstitution after alpha-beta-depleted transplantation in children. The authors prepared the TCRbeta library with unique molecular identifiers. TCRdb fed the PCR reads into MiXCR, producing one record per CDR3 protein. This sample has about 830,000 distinct CDR3 sequences, with approximately 15% found just once. The sample consisted of PBMCs, mostly from graft donor cells, taken 360 days after TCRalphabeta/CD19-depleted stem cell transplant. Receptors originate from a male patient younger than 18 who had a stem cell transplant for acute lymphoblastic leukemia, so the T cells may come from the graft donor.

The V call is TRBV27, the J call TRBJ1-4, with 8 nucleotides matching TRBD1. The CDR3 is 15 residues long. Germline lookup yields CDR1 MNHEY and CDR2 SMNVEV (reference sequence). V trimming: 9 bases; J trimming: 3 bases; junction bases outside the gene matches: 9. The DNA of the CDR3 is TGTGCCAGTACCCGACAGGGGTGGGCTAATGAAAAACTGTTTTTT. It encodes CASTRQGWANEKLFF.

The V and J genes are TRBV4-1 and TRBJ2-7, with 9 bases that match TRBD1. CDR3 length: 16 residues. Trimming at V came to 0 bases and at J to 5 bases, leaving 8 bases not matched to a gene. Per the germline V gene, CDR1 is MGHRA and CDR2 is YSYEKL. CDR3 in amino acids: CASSQDRGTGLNEQYF. CDR3 DNA sequence: TGCGCCAGCAGCCAAGACAGGGGGACAGGGTTAAACGAGCAGTACTTC.

A few counts support this clonotype. The CDR3 coding sequence is TGTGCCAGTCTCTTATCCCCCGACATTTTGAACACCGGGGAGCTGTTTTTT. Encoded protein: CASLLSPDILNTGELFF. The chain links TRBV21-1 to TRBJ2-2; the D call in the table, TRBD1, was not verified against the DNA. TRBV21-1 corresponds to a pseudogene. The CDR3 runs to 17 residues.

In its sample, this clonotype was seen a few times. The gene calls are TRBV9 and TRBJ2-3; D is perhaps TRBD2 (6 bases). Germline loops: CDR1 SGDLS, CDR2 YYNGEE. V was trimmed by 0 bases and J by 4 bases, leaving 12 bases between them. The CDR3 length is 15 residues. CDR3 protein: CASSVVGERADTQYF. In DNA, the CDR3 is TGTGCCAGCAGCGTAGTGGGGGAGCGGGCAGATACGCAGTATTTT.

J is TRBJ2-7 and V is TRBV5-1, with D maybe TRBD1 (6 bases). V lost 3 bases and J 4 bases, leaving 23 bases between the germline ends. The V gene's germline CDR1 is SGHRS and CDR2 YFSETQ. CDR3 size: 17 residues. For the CDR3, the DNA is TGCGCCAGCAGCTCGGTTGACAGGAACCTTGCCATGTACGAGCAGTACTTC. Translated: CASSSVDRNLAMYEQYF.

This clonotype has just a few counts. The chain recombines TRBV10-3 with TRBJ2-7; TRBD2 agrees at 10 bases. Looked up from germline, CDR1 is ENHRY and CDR2 is SYGVKD. J lost 2 bases, V lost 0 bases, and 7 bases had no gene match. The CDR3 totals 17 residues. The CDR3 DNA sequence: TGTGCCATCAGTGAGTCGCCTAGCGGGAGTTACCCCTACGAGCAGTACTTC. It translates to CAISESPSGSYPYEQYF.

The chain carries TRBV7-2 and TRBJ1-4; perhaps TRBD1 as D (5 bases). The CDR3 loop spans 16 amino acids. The ends were cut back, 6 bases at V and 4 bases at J, with 18 bases in the middle. Germline CDR1 is SGHTA and CDR2 is FQGNSA. The CDR3 loop reads CASSFRATAINEKLFF. The CDR3 nucleotides are TGTGCCAGCAGTTTTAGGGCGACAGCCATTAATGAAAAACTGTTTTTT.

This clonotype was counted between two and nine times. The J gene is TRBJ1-1, the V gene TRBV11-2; TRBD1 aligns across 8 bases. The V gene end was trimmed by 2 bases and the J gene end by 3 bases; junction bases not matched to a gene: 11. The CDR3 contains 17 residues. In germline, CDR1 is SGHAT, CDR2 FQNNGV. CDR3 nucleotide sequence: TGTGCCAGCAGCTTATCGTTACAGGGGGGTTTGGACACTGAAGCTTTCTTT. Amino acids: CASSLSLQGGLDTEAFF.

The chain uses TRBV7-9 and TRBJ2-2, with TRBD2 identical over 9 bases. V shed 3 bases and J 7 bases; nucleotides not matched to a gene: 3. CDR3 size: 14 residues. The V gene's germline CDR1 is SEHNR and CDR2 FQNEAQ (reference sequence). In nucleotides, the CDR3 is TGTGCCAGCAGCTTGCATAGCGGGAGCGGGGAGCTGTTTTTT. This gives the protein CASSLHSGSGELFF.

The chain is built from TRBV24-1 and TRBJ2-3, with TRBD1 matching over 8 bases. The length of the CDR3 is 15 residues. Germline V gives CDR1 KGHDR, CDR2 SFDVKD. V shed 4 bases, J shed 4 bases, and the junction held 6 bases outside the gene matches. The CDR3 reads CATSDPTDRADTQYF. The CDR3, as DNA: TGTGCCACCAGTGACCCGACGGACAGGGCAGATACGCAGTATTTT.

This chain connects TRBV27 to TRBJ2-1, with 8 bases aligning to TRBD1. The CDR3 has 14 residues. The V and J ends lost 5 bases and 8 bases, in that order; junction bases with no gene match: 8. CDR1 MNHEY and CDR2 SMNVEV come from the germline V gene (reference sequence). The CDR3 here is CASSARTGFHEQFF. The CDR3 DNA is TGTGCCAGCAGTGCCCGGACAGGGTTCCATGAGCAGTTCTTC.

This rearrangement joins TRBV11-2 to TRBJ2-5; 9 bases fit TRBD2. V lost 1 base, J lost 4 bases, and 7 bases stayed unmatched. Germline values: CDR1 SGHAT, CDR2 FQNNGV. The CDR3 is made up of 16 amino acids. CDR3 sequence (DNA): TGTGCCAGCAGCTTAGGGGCGGGAGGGACCGGAGAGACCCAGTACTTC. Encoded protein: CASSLGAGGTGETQYF.

The chain links TRBV18 to TRBJ2-6; 10 bases are shared with TRBD2. Trimming at V came to 6 bases and at J to 0 bases, leaving 8 bases not matched to a gene. In germline, CDR1 is KGHSH, CDR2 LQKENI. This CDR3 spans 18 amino acids. CDR3 residues: CASSLLAGFSSGANVLTF. DNA for the CDR3: TGTGCCAGCTCTTTACTAGCGGGATTCTCCTCTGGGGCCAACGTCCTGACTTTC.

This clonotype appeared a few times. The chain uses TRBV5-6 and TRBJ2-1; 11 bases map to TRBD2. Germline V gives CDR1 SGHDT, CDR2 YYEEEE. The CDR3 has 15 amino acids. V was clipped by 1 base and J by 9 bases; unmatched bases: 6. The CDR3 nucleotides read TGTGCCAGCAGCTTGTTTACTAGCGGGAGCGGTGAGCAGTTCTTC. Translating it yields CASSLFTSGSGEQFF.

This clonotype was observed a handful of times. The rearrangement uses TRBV13 and TRBJ2-7; D possibly corresponds to TRBD2 (6 bases). This CDR3 is 17 amino acids long. V was shortened by 1 base and J by 4 bases, with 20 bases between the two germline ends. CDR1 and CDR2 from the germline V gene are PRHDT and FYEKMQ (reference sequence). The CDR3 nucleotides are TGTGCCAGCAGCTTAGAGGGTTGGGGGGTAGAAACGTACGAGCAGTACTTC. It specifies CASSLEGWGVETYEQYF.

This clonotype was picked up a small number of times. The chain recombines TRBV7-9 with TRBJ2-1, with TRBD2 as a possible D gene (6 bases). The CDR3 sequence is 13 residues long. V lost 5 bases to trimming and J lost 9 bases, with 14 bases between them. Germline CDR1 SEHNR, CDR2 FQNEAQ (reference sequence). CDR3 sequence (DNA): TGTGCCAGCAGCAGTGGACTATCCGGTGAGCAGTTCTTC. Translated, it gives CASSSGLSGEQFF.

V usage is TRBV28 and J usage is TRBJ2-7; weak D call: TRBD2 (6 bases). V was pared by 5 bases and J by 6 bases, with 17 bases between. The CDR3 extends over 14 amino acids. Per germline, CDR1 MDHEN and CDR2 SYDVKM. The CDR3 region is CASSPIERDSEQYF. As DNA, the CDR3 is TGTGCCAGCAGTCCGATCGAAAGGGACTCCGAGCAGTACTTC.

The CDR3: CASSLVTEGYTF. CDR3 DNA: TGTGCCAGCAGCTTAGTTACAGAAGGCTACACCTTC. The chain joins TRBV7-9 to TRBJ1-2; no firm D call. This CDR3 spans 12 amino acids. The ends were cut back, 1 base at V and 8 bases at J, with 8 bases in the middle. Germline assignment: CDR1 SEHNR and CDR2 FQNEAQ (reference sequence).

The rearrangement uses TRBV15 and TRBJ1-1, with D unclear. The germline CDR1 and CDR2 sequences are LNHNV and YYDKDF (reference sequence). V was cut by 3 bases and J by 1 base, with 15 bases left in between. The CDR3 is made up of 16 amino acids. The CDR3 reads CATSSKAWASNTEAFF. DNA of the CDR3: TGTGCCACCAGCAGCAAGGCCTGGGCTTCGAACACTGAAGCTTTCTTT.

The genes are TRBV2 and TRBJ2-7; TRBD1 aligns across 7 bases. V lost 7 bases and J lost 2; bases outside the gene matches: 11. Germline loops: CDR1 SNHLY, CDR2 FYNNEI. The CDR3 runs to 15 residues. The CDR3 DNA sequence: TGTGCCAGCAAGTACAGGGGCCCTACCACCTACGAGCAGTACTTC. It is translated as CASKYRGPTTYEQYF. Complete variable domain (other parts from reference TRBV2 and TRBJ2-7): EPEVTQTPSHQVTQMGQEVILRCVPISNHLYFYWYRQILGQKVEFLVSFYNNEISEKSEIFDDQFSVERPDGSNFTLKIRSTKLEDSAMYFCASKYRGPTTYEQYFGPGTRLTVT.